Shown below are 5 T cell receptor beta chains from a single sample sequenced in a study of cytomegalovirus exposure and HLA in healthy donors. The study ran its PCR with 60 Vbeta and 13 Jbeta primers. Profiled with immunoSEQ multiplex PCR; TCRdb holds only in-frame clones, not every one. The sample lists around 150,000 clones, roughly three fifths seen once, with about 2.6% in the top ten. The sequenced sample was PBMCs. The receptors come from a woman aged 40 to 50 in good health and CMV-seronegative.

The gene calls are TRBV5-8 and TRBJ2-6, with a weak D call TRBD1 (5 bases). Germline assignment: CDR1 SGHTS and CDR2 YDEGEE. Trimming took 5 bases from V and 1 from J, leaving 16 bases between them. The CDR3 length is 17 residues. This chain's CDR3 is CASRNPPGRSGANVLTF. In DNA form, the CDR3 reads TGTGCCAGCAGAAATCCTCCAGGGCGGTCTGGGGCCAACGTCCTGACTTTC.

The chain combines TRBV28 with TRBJ1-4; TRBD1 matches 8 bases. CDR1 is MDHEN, CDR2 SYDVKM, per germline. V lost 6 bases to trimming and J lost 0 bases; unmatched junction nucleotides: 6. This CDR3 has 16 residues. This CDR3 reads CASSPGQVATNEKLFF. CDR3 coding DNA: TGTGCCAGCAGCCCGGGACAGGTGGCAACTAATGAAAAACTGTTTTTT.

This clone appeared a few times. The gene calls are TRBV7-9 and TRBJ2-7, with 7 bases that match TRBD2. CDR3 length: 14 residues. Germline CDR1 is SEHNR and CDR2 is FQNEAQ (reference sequence). The V gene end was trimmed by 5 bases and the J gene end by 2 bases; junction bases not matched to a gene: 6. The CDR3 loop reads CASSPAGEAYEQYF. The CDR3 DNA is TGTGCCAGCAGCCCGGCGGGAGAGGCCTACGAGCAGTACTTC.

The chain links TRBV28 to TRBJ2-1; 8 nucleotides match TRBD2. The CDR3 loop spans 15 amino acids. The germline V gene encodes CDR1 MDHEN and CDR2 SYDVKM. V shed 4 bases and J 9 bases; nucleotides not matched to a gene: 11. This chain's CDR3 is CASSYPGLVSTEQFF. The CDR3 DNA follows: TGTGCCAGCAGTTATCCGGGACTAGTCAGCACTGAGCAGTTCTTC.

The V call is TRBV18, the J call TRBJ1-2; D is undetermined. V was pared by 4 bases and J by 5 bases, with 17 bases between. Germline CDR1 reads KGHSH; CDR2 reads LQKENI. The CDR3 runs to 15 residues. CDR3 residues: CASSLDTSRGYGYTF. The CDR3 DNA follows: TGTGCCAGCTCACTTGATACCTCACGGGGTTATGGCTACACCTTC.